The source of this T cell receptor beta chain is a study of CD8 T cells in Susac syndrome. It was with random hexamers that about 0.45 to 1 ug RNA was reverse transcribed. TCRdb passed the immunoSEQ multiplex PCR reads through MiXCR, listing each CDR3 protein once. The table has 300,000 or so distinct CDR3 sequences, about 91% seen once. Negative isolation yielded CD8+ and CD4+ T cells; FACS enriched TEMRA cells. The receptor was isolated from a human donor with multiple sclerosis. The sequencing input was CD4+ T cells from PBMCs.

The CDR3 here is CASSLAPNPQVYGYTF. For the CDR3, the DNA is TGTGCCAGCAGCTTAGCTCCCAACCCCCAGGTCTATGGCTACACCTTC. V usage is TRBV7-2 and J usage is TRBJ1-2, with no clear D. V lost 0 bases and J lost 4, with 15 bases in between. The CDR3 contains 16 residues. The germline CDR1 and CDR2 sequences are SGHTA and FQGNSA.